This T cell receptor beta chain came from a study of T-cell reconstitution after alpha-beta-depleted transplantation in children. V shed 0 bases, J shed 5 bases, and the junction held 10 bases outside the gene matches. Germline assignment: CDR1 SGHKS and CDR2 YYEKEE (reference sequence). The CDR3 is made up of 16 amino acids. Preparing the TCRbeta library involved the use of unique molecular identifiers. In TCRdb, the PCR reads were re-called with MiXCR into one record per CDR3 protein. The sample lists a few hundred thousand distinct CDR3 sequences, about 9.4% occurring once. The sample holds a few counts of this clonotype.

V usage is TRBV5-5 and J usage is TRBJ2-7; TRBD1 agrees at 8 bases. This sequence was found in a human donor who donated a stem cell graft to a child with acute lymphoblastic leukemia. This sample comprised PBMCs from the stem cell graft donor, obtained from the stem cell graft. The CDR3 loop reads CASSLAIGDRSHEQYF. The DNA for the CDR3 is TGTGCCAGCAGCTTGGCCATAGGGGACAGGTCCCACGAGCAGTACTTC.